The source of this T cell receptor (beta chain) is a study of siplizumab effects on memory and regulatory T cells. The study's findings and limits: The alloresponse seemed to draw substantially on naive T cells, which appeared more diverse than memory cells. With siplizumab, mappable alloreactive CD4+ clones averaged roughly 72% Treg-derived, versus around 30% in controls.

The CDR3 length is 13 residues. Germline CDR1 reads MGHRA; CDR2 reads YSYEKL. V lost 4 bases, J lost 2 bases, and 9 bases lay in between. Mixed lymphocyte reaction cells were cocultured at 37°C for around 6 days. Once responder PBMCs had been labelled with CFSE and stimulator PBMCs with Violet Dye, they were mixed 1:1. Data came from immunoSEQ multiplex PCR; TCRdb stores just in-frame clones and leaves some out. In the table there are approximately 9,700 clones, around 40% of which are singletons. This clone was recorded a few times. Its specificity is not known. The sequence was obtained from a human donor in good health; the cells came from an allogeneic mixed lymphocyte reaction. Sequencing used CFSE-low (dividing) CD8+ T cells sorted from an allogeneic mixed lymphocyte reaction. This chain connects TRBV4-1 to TRBJ2-7; D not resolved. CDR3 region: CASSLSATYEQYF. The CDR3 DNA reads as TGCGCCAGCAGCCTCTCGGCAACCTACGAGCAGTACTTC.